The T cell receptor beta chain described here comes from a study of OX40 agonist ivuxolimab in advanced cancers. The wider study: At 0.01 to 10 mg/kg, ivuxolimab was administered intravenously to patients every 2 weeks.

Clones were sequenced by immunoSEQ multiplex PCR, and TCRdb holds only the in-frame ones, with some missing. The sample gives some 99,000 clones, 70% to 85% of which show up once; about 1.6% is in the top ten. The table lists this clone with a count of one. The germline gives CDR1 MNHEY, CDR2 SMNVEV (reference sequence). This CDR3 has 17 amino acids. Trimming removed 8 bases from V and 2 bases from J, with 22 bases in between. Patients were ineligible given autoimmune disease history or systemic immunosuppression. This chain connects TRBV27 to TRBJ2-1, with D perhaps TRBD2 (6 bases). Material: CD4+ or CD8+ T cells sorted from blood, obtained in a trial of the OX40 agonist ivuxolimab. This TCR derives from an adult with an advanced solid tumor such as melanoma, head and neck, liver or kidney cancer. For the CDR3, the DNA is TGTGCCAGCTGTCGAAGAGCCCCGGGGGAAACCTACAATGAGCAGTTCTTC. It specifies CASCRRAPGETYNEQFF.